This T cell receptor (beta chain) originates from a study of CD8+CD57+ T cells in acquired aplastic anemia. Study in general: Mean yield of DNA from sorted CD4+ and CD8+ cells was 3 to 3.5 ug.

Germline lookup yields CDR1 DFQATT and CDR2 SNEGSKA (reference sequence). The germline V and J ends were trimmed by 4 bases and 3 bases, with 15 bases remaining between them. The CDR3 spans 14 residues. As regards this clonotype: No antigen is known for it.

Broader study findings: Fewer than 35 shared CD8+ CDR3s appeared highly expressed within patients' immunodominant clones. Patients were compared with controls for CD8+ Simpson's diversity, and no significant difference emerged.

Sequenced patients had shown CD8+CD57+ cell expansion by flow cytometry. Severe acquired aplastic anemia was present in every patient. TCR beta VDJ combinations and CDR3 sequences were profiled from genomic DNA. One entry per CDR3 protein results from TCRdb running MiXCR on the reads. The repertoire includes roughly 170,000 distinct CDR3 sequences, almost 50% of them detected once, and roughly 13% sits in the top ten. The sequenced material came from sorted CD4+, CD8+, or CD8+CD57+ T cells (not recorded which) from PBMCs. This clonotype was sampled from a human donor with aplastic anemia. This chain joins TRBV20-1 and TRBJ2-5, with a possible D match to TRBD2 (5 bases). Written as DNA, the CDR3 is TGCAGTGCTACTAGCCGAGGCCGTAAAGAGACCCAGTACTTC. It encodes CSATSRGRKETQYF.